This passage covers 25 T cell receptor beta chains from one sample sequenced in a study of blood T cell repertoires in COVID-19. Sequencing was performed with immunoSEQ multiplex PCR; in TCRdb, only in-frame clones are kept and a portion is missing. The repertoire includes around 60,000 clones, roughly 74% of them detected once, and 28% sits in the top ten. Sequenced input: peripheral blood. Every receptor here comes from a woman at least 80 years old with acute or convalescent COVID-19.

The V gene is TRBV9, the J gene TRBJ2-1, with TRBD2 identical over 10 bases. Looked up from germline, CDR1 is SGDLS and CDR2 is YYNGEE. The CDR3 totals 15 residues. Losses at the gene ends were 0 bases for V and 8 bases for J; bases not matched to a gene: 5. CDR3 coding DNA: TGTGCCAGCAGCGTAGGCACTAGCGGGACCTATGAGCAGTTCTTC. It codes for CASSVGTSGTYEQFF.

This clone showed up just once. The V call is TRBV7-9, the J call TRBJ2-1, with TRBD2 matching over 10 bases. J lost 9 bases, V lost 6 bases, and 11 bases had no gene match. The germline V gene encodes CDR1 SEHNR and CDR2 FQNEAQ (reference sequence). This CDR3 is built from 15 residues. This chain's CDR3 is CASRNSGTSAGEQFF. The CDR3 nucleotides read TGTGCCAGCAGGAACTCCGGGACTAGCGCCGGTGAGCAGTTCTTC.

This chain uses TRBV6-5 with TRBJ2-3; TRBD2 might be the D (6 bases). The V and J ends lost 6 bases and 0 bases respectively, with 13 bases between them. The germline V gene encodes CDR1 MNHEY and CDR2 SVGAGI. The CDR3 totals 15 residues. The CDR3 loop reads CASSRGGLSTDTQYF. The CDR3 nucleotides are TGTGCCAGCAGCAGAGGAGGGTTAAGCACAGATACGCAGTATTTT.

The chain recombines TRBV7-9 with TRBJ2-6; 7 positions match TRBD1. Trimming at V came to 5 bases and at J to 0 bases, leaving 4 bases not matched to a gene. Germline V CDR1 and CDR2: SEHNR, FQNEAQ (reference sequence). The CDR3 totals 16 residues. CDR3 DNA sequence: TGTGCCAGCAGCCCTAAGGGGGCCTCTGGGGCCAACGTCCTGACTTTC. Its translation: CASSPKGASGANVLTF.

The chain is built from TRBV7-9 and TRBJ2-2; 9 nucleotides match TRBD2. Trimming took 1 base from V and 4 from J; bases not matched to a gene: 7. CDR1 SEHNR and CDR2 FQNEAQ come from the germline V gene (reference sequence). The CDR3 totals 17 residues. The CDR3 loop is CASSLGAGGPSTGELFF. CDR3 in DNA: TGTGCCAGCAGCTTAGGGGCGGGAGGGCCGAGCACCGGGGAGCTGTTTTTT.

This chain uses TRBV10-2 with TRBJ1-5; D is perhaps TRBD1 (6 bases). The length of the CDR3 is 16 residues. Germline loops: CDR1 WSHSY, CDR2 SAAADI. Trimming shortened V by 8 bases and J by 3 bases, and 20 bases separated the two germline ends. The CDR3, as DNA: TGCGCCAGCGCCCTTCGAGGGGGGGCGGACAATCAGCCCCAGCATTTT. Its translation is CASALRGGADNQPQHF.

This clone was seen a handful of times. The CDR3 loop is CASSNPGGFF. CDR3 DNA sequence: TGTGCCAGCAGTAACCCAGGGGGGTTCTTC. The V call is TRBV2, the J call TRBJ2-1; the match to TRBD1 covers 7 bases. The J segment lost 15 bases and the V segment lost 5 bases, leaving 4 bases of the junction unmatched. This CDR3 region has 10 residues. CDR1 SNHLY and CDR2 FYNNEI come from the germline V gene.

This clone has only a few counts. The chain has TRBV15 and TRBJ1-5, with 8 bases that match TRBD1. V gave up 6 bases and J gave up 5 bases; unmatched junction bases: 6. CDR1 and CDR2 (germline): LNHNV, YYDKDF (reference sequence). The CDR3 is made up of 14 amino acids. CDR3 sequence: CATRTDRGYQPQHF. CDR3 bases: TGTGCCACCAGGACAGACAGGGGCTATCAGCCCCAGCATTTT.

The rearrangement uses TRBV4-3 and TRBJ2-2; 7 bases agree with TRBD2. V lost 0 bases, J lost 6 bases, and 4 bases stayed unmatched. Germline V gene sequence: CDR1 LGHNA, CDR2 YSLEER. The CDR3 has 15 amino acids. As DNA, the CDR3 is TGCGCCAGCAGCCAAGAAATAGGGAGGGCCGGGGAGCTGTTTTTT. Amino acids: CASSQEIGRAGELFF.

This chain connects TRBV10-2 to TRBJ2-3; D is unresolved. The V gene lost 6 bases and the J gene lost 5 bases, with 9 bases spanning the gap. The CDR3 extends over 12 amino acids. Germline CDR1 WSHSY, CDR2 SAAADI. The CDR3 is CASRVRGDTQYF. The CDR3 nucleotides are TGCGCCAGCAGGGTGCGTGGAGATACGCAGTATTTT.

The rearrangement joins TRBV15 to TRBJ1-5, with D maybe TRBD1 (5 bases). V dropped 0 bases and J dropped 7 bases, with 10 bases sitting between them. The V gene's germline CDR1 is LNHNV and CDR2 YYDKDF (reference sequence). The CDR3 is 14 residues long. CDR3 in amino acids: CATSRDRVKQPQHF. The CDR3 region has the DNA TGTGCCACCAGCAGAGACAGGGTAAAACAGCCCCAGCATTTT.

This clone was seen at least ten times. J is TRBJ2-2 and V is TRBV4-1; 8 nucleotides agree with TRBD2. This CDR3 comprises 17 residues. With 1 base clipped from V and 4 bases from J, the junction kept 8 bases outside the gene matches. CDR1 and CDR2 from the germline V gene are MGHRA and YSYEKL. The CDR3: CASSQAGAGVSTGELFF. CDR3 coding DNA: TGCGCCAGCAGCCAAGCCGGAGCGGGAGTGAGCACCGGGGAGCTGTTTTTT.

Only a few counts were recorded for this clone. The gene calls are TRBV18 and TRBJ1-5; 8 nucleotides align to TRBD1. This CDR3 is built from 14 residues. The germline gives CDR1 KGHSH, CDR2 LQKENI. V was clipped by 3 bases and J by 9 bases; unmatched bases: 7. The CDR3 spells CASSPGQGIMPQHF. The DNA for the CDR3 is TGTGCCAGCTCACCCGGACAGGGAATAATGCCCCAGCATTTT. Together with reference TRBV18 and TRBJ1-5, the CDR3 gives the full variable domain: NAGVMQNPRHLVRRRGQEARLRCSPMKGHSHVYWYRQLPEEGLKFMVYLQKENIIDESGMPKERFSAEFPKEGPSILRIQQVVRGDSAAYFCASSPGQGIMPQHFGDGTRLSIL.

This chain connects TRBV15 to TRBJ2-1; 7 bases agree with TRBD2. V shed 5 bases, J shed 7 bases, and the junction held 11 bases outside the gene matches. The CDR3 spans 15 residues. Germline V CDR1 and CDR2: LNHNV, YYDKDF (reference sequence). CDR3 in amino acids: CATSRGLGEGNEQFF. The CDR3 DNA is TGTGCCACCAGCCGGGGCCTAGGGGAGGGGAATGAGCAGTTCTTC.

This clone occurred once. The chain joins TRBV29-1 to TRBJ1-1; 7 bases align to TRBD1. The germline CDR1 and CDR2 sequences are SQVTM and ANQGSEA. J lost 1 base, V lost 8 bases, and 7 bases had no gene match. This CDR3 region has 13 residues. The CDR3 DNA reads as TGCAGCTCAGAAAGACAGGGGAACACTGAAGCTTTCTTT. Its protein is CSSERQGNTEAFF.

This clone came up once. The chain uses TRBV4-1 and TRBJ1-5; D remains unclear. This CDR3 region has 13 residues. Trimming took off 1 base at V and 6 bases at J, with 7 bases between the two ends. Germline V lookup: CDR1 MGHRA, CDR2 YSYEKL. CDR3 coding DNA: TGCGCCAGCAGCCAAGGACTTGTTCAGCCCCAGCATTTT. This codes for CASSQGLVQPQHF.

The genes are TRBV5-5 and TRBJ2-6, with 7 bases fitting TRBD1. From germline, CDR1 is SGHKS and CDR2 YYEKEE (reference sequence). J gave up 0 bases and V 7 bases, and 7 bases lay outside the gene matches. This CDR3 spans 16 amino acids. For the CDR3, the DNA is TGTGCCAGCGGGACAGAGATTTTCTCTGGGGCCAACGTCCTGACTTTC. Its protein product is CASGTEIFSGANVLTF. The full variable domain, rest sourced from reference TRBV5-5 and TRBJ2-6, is DAGVTQSPTHLIKTRGQQVTLRCSPISGHKSVSWYQQVLGQGPQFIFQYYEKEERGRGNFPDRFSARQFPNYSSELNVNALLLGDSALYLCASGTEIFSGANVLTFGAGSRLTVL.

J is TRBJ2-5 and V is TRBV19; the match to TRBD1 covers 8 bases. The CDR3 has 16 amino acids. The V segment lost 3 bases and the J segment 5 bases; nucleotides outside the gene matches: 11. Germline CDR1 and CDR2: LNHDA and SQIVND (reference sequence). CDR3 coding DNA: TGTGCCAGTAGTATGATCTGGGCAGGGGGCTTGGAGACCCAGTACTTC. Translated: CASSMIWAGGLETQYF.

CDR3 sequence (DNA): TGTGCCAGCAGTGAAATCCGTGAAAAACTGTTTTTT. Translated, it gives CASSEIREKLFF. The V gene is TRBV6-1, the J gene TRBJ1-4; unclear D gene. Deletions cut 2 bases from V and 7 bases from J, with 5 bases between. Germline CDR1 and CDR2: MNHNS and SASEGT. The CDR3 runs to 12 residues.

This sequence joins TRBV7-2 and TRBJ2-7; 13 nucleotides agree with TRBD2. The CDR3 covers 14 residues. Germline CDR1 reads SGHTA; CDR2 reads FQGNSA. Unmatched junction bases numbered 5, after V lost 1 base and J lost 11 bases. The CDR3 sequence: CASSLGGTSGTEYF. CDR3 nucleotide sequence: TGTGCCAGCAGCTTAGGGGGGACTAGCGGGACTGAGTACTTC.

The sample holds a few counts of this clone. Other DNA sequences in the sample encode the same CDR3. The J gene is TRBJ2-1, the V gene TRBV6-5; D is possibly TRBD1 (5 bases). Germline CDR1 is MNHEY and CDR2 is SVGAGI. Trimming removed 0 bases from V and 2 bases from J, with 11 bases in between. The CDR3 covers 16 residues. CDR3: CASSYSNRGPYNEQFF. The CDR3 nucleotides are TGTGCCAGCAGTTACTCGAATAGGGGCCCCTACAATGAGCAGTTCTTC.

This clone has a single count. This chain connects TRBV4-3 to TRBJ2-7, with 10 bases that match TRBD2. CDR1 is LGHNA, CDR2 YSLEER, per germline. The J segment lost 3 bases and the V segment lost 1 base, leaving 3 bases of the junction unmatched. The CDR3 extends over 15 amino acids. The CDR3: CASSQVLAGFYEQYF. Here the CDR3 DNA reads TGCGCCAGCAGCCAAGTACTAGCGGGATTCTACGAGCAGTACTTC.

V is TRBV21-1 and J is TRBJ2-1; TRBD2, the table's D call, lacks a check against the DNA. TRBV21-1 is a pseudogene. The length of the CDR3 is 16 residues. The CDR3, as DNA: TGTGCCAGCAGTCAGCGTAGCGGGAGGGAGCACAATGAGCAGTTCTTC. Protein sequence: CASSQRSGREHNEQFF.

Here the CDR3 DNA reads TGTGCCAGTAGGCGAATTGGTCCCCGCTCAGATACGCAGTATTTT. Amino acids: CASRRIGPRSDTQYF. This rearrangement joins TRBV19 to TRBJ2-3; D gene uncertain. The CDR3 covers 15 residues. The V gene lost 6 bases and the J gene lost 4 bases, with 17 bases spanning the gap. Germline V lookup: CDR1 LNHDA, CDR2 SQIVND (reference sequence).

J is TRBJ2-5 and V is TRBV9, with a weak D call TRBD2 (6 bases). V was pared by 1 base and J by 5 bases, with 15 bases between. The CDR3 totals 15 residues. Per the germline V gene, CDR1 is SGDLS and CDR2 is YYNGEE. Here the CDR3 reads CASSVRGRSVETQYF. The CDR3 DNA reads TGTGCCAGCAGCGTACGAGGGAGGAGTGTGGAGACCCAGTACTTC.